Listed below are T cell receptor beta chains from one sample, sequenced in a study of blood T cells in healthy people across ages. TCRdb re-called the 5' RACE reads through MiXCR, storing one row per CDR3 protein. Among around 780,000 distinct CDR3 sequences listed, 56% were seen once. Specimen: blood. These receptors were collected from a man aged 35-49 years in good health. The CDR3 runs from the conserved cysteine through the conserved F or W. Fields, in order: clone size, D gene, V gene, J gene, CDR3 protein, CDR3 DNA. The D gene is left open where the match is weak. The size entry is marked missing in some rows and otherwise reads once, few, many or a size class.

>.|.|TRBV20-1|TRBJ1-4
CSAPGQTNEKLFF
TGCAGTGCTCCGGGACAAACTAATGAAAAACTGTTTTTT
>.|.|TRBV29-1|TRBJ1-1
CSVESPTARVEAFF
TGCAGCGTTGAATCCCCGACCGCTCGGGTTGAAGCTTTCTTT
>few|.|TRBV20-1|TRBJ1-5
CSAGPISNQPQHF
TGCAGTGCTGGTCCGATTAGCAATCAGCCCCAGCATTTT
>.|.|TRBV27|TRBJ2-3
CASSLRSQNTQYF
TGTGCCAGCAGTTTACGTAGCCAAAATACGCAGTATTTT
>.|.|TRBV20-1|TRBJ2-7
CSARFRAYEQYF
TGCAGTGCTAGATTCAGGGCCTACGAGCAGTACTTC
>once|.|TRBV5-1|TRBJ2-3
CASGPDADTQYF
TGCGCCAGCGGGCCTGACGCAGATACGCAGTATTTT
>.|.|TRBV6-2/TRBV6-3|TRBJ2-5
CASSPSTTFPEGQYF
TGTGCCAGCAGTCCGAGTACGACCTTCCCGGAGGGCCAGTACTTC
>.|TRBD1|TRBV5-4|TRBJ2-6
CASRDRASGANVLTF
TGTGCCAGCCGGGACAGAGCTTCTGGGGCCAACGTCCTGACTTTC
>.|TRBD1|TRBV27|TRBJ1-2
CASCAGTGRNYGYTF
TGTGCCTCCTGTGCCGGGACAGGACGTAACTATGGCTACACCTTC
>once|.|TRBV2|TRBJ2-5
CASIGRGIETQYF
TGTGCCAGCATCGGCCGGGGGATAGAGACCCAGTACTTC
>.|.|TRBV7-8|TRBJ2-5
CASSAARGGETQYF
TGTGCCAGCAGCGCAGCGAGGGGAGGAGAGACCCAGTACTTC
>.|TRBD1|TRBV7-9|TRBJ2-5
CASSSETGGSEQYF
TGTGCCAGCAGCTCAGAGACAGGGGGCAGTGAGCAGTACTTC
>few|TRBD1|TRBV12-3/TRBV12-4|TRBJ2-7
CASSLAGTGFVYEQYF
TGTGCCAGCAGTCTTGCCGGGACAGGGTTTGTCTACGAGCAGTACTTC
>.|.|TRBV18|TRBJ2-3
CASSRGRNTDTQYF
TGTGCCAGCTCACGGGGCAGAAACACAGATACGCAGTATTTT
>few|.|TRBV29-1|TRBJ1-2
CSGGTPNYGYTF
TGCAGCGGCGGGACTCCTAACTATGGCTACACCTTC
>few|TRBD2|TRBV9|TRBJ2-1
CASSVGGGRADEQFF
TGTGCCAGCAGCGTCGGGGGGGGAAGGGCGGATGAGCAGTTCTTC
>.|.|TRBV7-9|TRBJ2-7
CASIPPTGPLSEQYF
TGTGCCAGCATCCCCCCCACAGGGCCCCTCTCCGAGCAGTACTTC
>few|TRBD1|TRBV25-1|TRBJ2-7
CASSGRGGQGHYEQYF
TGTGCCAGCAGTGGCCGTGGGGGACAGGGGCACTACGAGCAGTACTTC
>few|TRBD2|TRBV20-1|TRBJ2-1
CSANRGGAAWNEQFF
TGCAGTGCCAACCGCGGGGGGGCGGCGTGGAATGAGCAGTTCTTC
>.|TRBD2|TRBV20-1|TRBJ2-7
CSARRREGLNYEQYF
TGCAGTGCTCGCCGCCGGGAGGGTTTAAACTACGAGCAGTACTTC
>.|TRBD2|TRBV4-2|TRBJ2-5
CASSRAGDLETQYF
TGTGCCAGCAGCCGGGCGGGGGATTTAGAGACCCAGTACTTC
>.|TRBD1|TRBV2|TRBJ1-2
CASSELQGRNYGYTF
TGTGCCAGCAGTGAGTTACAGGGGAGGAATTATGGCTACACCTTC
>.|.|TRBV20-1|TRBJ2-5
CSAKTPTKETQYF
TGCAGTGCAAAGACTCCCACAAAAGAGACCCAGTACTTC
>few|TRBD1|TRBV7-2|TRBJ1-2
CASSLGGQGNYGYTF
TGTGCCAGCAGCTTAGGAGGACAGGGGAACTATGGCTACACCTTC
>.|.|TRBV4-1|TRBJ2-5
CASSQGLPGETQYF
TGCGCCAGCAGCCAGGGACTGCCGGGGGAGACCCAGTACTTC
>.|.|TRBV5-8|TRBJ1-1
CAISFRGGEAFF
TGTGCCATCAGCTTCCGTGGGGGGGAAGCTTTCTTT
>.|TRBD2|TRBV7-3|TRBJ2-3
CASSLRLAGLGDTQYF
TGTGCCAGCAGCTTACGGCTAGCGGGTCTTGGTGATACGCAGTATTTT
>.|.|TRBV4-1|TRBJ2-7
CASSQPGTVSYEQYF
TGCGCCAGCAGCCAACCGGGGACGGTATCCTACGAGCAGTACTTC
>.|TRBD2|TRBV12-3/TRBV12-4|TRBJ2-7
CASRSTSGIHEQYF
TGTGCCAGCAGATCGACTAGCGGGATTCACGAGCAGTACTTC
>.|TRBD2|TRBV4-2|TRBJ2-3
CASSQELAGGSDTQYF
TGTGCCAGCAGCCAAGAATTAGCGGGGGGTTCGGATACGCAGTATTTT